One and the same sample provided the 14 T cell receptor beta chains below, sequenced in a study of T cell responses to AZD1222 COVID-19 vaccine. Produced via immunoSEQ multiplex PCR; TCRdb's table is partial and in-frame only. This sample yields about 150,000 clones, of which roughly 91% are seen a single time; over 8% belongs to the top ten. Sample: peripheral blood, taken on day 0 of AZD1222 vaccination. All receptors come from an adult in good health.

The chain links TRBV5-5 to TRBJ1-5, with 7 bases aligning to TRBD1. The length of the CDR3 is 19 residues. Germline V gene sequence: CDR1 SGHKS, CDR2 YYEKEE (reference sequence). Trimming took 2 bases from V and 3 from J; bases not matched to a gene: 17. Here the CDR3 reads CASSLNAPWQTGNNQPQHF. The CDR3 DNA sequence: TGTGCCAGCAGCTTAAACGCCCCATGGCAGACAGGGAACAATCAGCCCCAGCATTTT. The full variable domain, with the rest looked up from reference TRBV5-5 and TRBJ1-5, is DAGVTQSPTHLIKTRGQQVTLRCSPISGHKSVSWYQQVLGQGPQFIFQYYEKEERGRGNFPDRFSARQFPNYSSELNVNALLLGDSALYLCASSLNAPWQTGNNQPQHFGDGTRLSIL.

This clone was counted a few times. The chain has TRBV6-5 and TRBJ1-5; 7 positions match TRBD1. V trimming: 6 bases; J trimming: 3 bases; junction bases outside the gene matches: 8. Germline CDR1 is MNHEY and CDR2 is SVGAGI. This CDR3 has 15 amino acids. The CDR3 region has the DNA TGTGCCAGCAGCCCGACAGGGACCCTCAATCAGCCCCAGCATTTT. The encoded protein is CASSPTGTLNQPQHF.

This clone was found once. This chain joins TRBV19 and TRBJ1-4; D unresolved. The CDR3 length is 14 residues. Looked up from germline, CDR1 is LNHDA and CDR2 is SQIVND (reference sequence). The ends were cut back, 8 bases at V and 0 bases at J, with 10 bases in the middle. CDR3 in DNA: TGTGCCAGTGGTCCTAGGCCAACTAATGAAAAACTGTTTTTT. This gives the protein CASGPRPTNEKLFF.

V usage is TRBV7-9 and J usage is TRBJ1-3; D is ambiguous. This CDR3 is built from 16 residues. The V end was cut by 0 bases, the J end by 0 bases, with 9 bases between. The germline V gene has CDR1 SEHNR and CDR2 FQNEAQ (reference sequence). The CDR3 DNA follows: TGTGCCAGCAGCTTAGCGCGGGCGACCTCTGGAAACACCATATATTTT. Translation: CASSLARATSGNTIYF.

The chain links TRBV5-4 to TRBJ2-3; the D gene is possibly TRBD1 (6 bases). The CDR3 is made up of 14 amino acids. Trimming removed 0 bases from V and 10 bases from J, with 15 bases in between. Germline V gene sequence: CDR1 SGHNT, CDR2 YYREEE (reference sequence). CDR3 region: CASSLDRVGRAQYF. In DNA, the CDR3 is TGTGCCAGCAGCTTGGACAGGGTTGGCAGAGCGCAGTATTTT.

CDR3 sequence reads: CASSQAGFWNTEAFF. The DNA for the CDR3 is TGCGCCAGCAGCCAAGCGGGGTTTTGGAACACTGAAGCTTTCTTT. The chain combines TRBV4-3 with TRBJ1-1; D is uncertain. The CDR3 extends over 15 amino acids. The V end was cut by 1 base, the J end by 1 base, with 10 bases between. The germline V gene has CDR1 LGHNA and CDR2 YSLEER.

The CDR3 protein is CASSQGTGGYGYTF. The CDR3 DNA follows: TGTGCCAGCAGCCAGGGGACAGGCGGCTATGGCTACACCTTC. This chain uses TRBV14 with TRBJ1-2; 8 nucleotides agree with TRBD1. Germline V gene lookup returns CDR1 SGHDN and CDR2 FVKESK. V was clipped by 3 bases and J by 4 bases; unmatched bases: 4. The CDR3 is 14 amino acids.

This clone appeared a single time. The J gene is TRBJ1-1, the V gene TRBV6-5; no clear D. Germline values: CDR1 MNHEY, CDR2 SVGAGI. The CDR3 has 13 residues. With 7 bases removed from V and 3 bases from J, the gap between germline ends came to 12 bases. Written as DNA, the CDR3 is TGTGCCAGCAATGGGAGGGAAGACACTGAAGCTTTCTTT. It is translated as CASNGREDTEAFF.

This chain uses TRBV6-6 with TRBJ1-6; D is undetermined. The germline V and J ends were trimmed by 8 bases and 2 bases, with 13 bases remaining between them. Germline V gene sequence: CDR1 MNHNY, CDR2 SVGAGI (reference sequence). The CDR3 is 15 amino acids. Here the CDR3 reads CASGEGIPYNSPLHF. In DNA, the CDR3 is TGTGCCAGCGGAGAGGGTATCCCCTATAATTCACCCCTCCACTTT.

J is TRBJ1-5 and V is TRBV3-1 (or the pseudogene TRBV3-2), with a tentative D call TRBD1 (5 bases). Germline V gives CDR1 LGHDT, CDR2 YNNKEL (reference sequence). V was clipped by 3 bases and J by 0 bases, with 6 bases between them. There are 14 residues in the CDR3. CDR3 amino acids: CASSHGHSNQPQHF. The CDR3 DNA sequence: TGTGCCAGCAGCCATGGACATAGCAATCAGCCCCAGCATTTT.

The chain carries TRBV9 and TRBJ1-4; D is ambiguous. The CDR3 length is 14 residues. Germline CDR1 is SGDLS and CDR2 is YYNGEE. Trimming left V 0 bases short and J 7 bases short, with 10 bases between. CDR3 sequence reads: CASSVDPVGEKLFF. CDR3 coding DNA: TGTGCCAGCAGCGTAGACCCGGTGGGTGAAAAACTGTTTTTT.

The chain is built from TRBV5-6 and TRBJ1-5; D uncertain. V lost 4 bases and J 3 bases, leaving 11 bases between the germline ends. CDR1 and CDR2 (germline): SGHDT, YYEEEE. This CDR3 comprises 14 residues. CDR3 DNA: TGTGCCAGCAGCGAAGGGCCTTTCAATCAGCCCCAGCATTTT. Translated, it gives CASSEGPFNQPQHF.

The J gene is TRBJ1-2, the V gene TRBV3-1 (or the pseudogene TRBV3-2); D unresolved. V lost 0 bases to trimming and J lost 5 bases, with 7 bases between them. Looked up from germline, CDR1 is LGHDT and CDR2 is YNNKEL (reference sequence). CDR3 length: 13 residues. The chain's CDR3 is CASSQDDGYGYTF. DNA of the CDR3: TGTGCCAGCAGCCAAGATGATGGGTATGGCTACACCTTC.

Here the CDR3 reads CASSGVVDEQFF. The CDR3 region has the DNA TGTGCCAGCAGCGGGGTGGTGGATGAGCAGTTCTTC. This chain connects TRBV7-2 to TRBJ2-1; D is ambiguous. Germline CDR1 SGHTA, CDR2 FQGNSA. The CDR3 has 12 residues. The ends were cut back, 5 bases at V and 8 bases at J, with 10 bases in the middle.